This T cell receptor beta chain was identified in a study of cytomegalovirus exposure and HLA in healthy donors. Notes on the study in general: There were 150 to 200 TCR beta chains listed as cytomegalovirus-associated. In a later analysis, several top co-occurrence clusters appeared linked to parvovirus B19, influenza, CMV and Epstein-Barr virus.

Of note for this clone: No antigen is known for it.

Both 60 Vbeta primers and 13 Jbeta primers went into the PCR. The assay was immunoSEQ multiplex PCR, and TCRdb's table has in-frame clones only and misses some. Of approximately 33,000 clones listed, about 53% are singletons. Germline CDR1 is SGHNT and CDR2 is YYREEE (reference sequence). Trimming shortened V by 1 base and J by 0 bases, and 8 bases separated the two germline ends. The CDR3 has 14 amino acids. Sequencing used PBMCs. The V call is TRBV5-4, the J call TRBJ2-7; D might be TRBD1 (5 bases). The clonotype originates from a woman in her thirties or forties in good health and CMV-seropositive. The CDR3 coding sequence is TGTGCCAGCAGCTTGAGGGGCCGCTCCTACGAGCAGTACTTC. Translating gives CASSLRGRSYEQYF.